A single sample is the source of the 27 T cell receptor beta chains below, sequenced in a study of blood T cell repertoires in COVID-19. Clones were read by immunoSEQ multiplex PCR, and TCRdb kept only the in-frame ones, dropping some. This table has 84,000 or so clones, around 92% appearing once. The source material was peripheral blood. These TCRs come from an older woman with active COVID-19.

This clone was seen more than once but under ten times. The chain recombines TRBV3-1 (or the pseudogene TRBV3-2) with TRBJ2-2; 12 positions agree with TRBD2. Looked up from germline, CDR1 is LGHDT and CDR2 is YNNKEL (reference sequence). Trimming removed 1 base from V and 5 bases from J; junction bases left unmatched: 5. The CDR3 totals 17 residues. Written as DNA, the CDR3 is TGTGCCAGCAGCCAAGTGACTAGCGGGAGTGGGACCGGGGAGCTGTTTTTT. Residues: CASSQVTSGSGTGELFF.

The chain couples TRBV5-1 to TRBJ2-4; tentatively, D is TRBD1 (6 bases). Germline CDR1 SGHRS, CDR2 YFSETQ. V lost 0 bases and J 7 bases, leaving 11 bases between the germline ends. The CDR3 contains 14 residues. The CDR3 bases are TGCGCCAGCAGCTTGGTTTCAGGGGCGAACATTCAGTACTTC. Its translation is CASSLVSGANIQYF.

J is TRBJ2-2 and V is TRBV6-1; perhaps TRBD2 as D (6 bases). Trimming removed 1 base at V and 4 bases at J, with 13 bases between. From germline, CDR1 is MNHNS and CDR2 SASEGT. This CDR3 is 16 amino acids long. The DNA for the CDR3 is TGTGCCAGCAGTGAAGGCTCGGGGGTGATCACCGGGGAGCTGTTTTTT. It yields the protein CASSEGSGVITGELFF.

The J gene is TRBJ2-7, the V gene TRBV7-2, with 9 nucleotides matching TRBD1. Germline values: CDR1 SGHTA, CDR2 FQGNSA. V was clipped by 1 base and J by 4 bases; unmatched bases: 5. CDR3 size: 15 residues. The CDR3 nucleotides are TGTGCCAGCAGCTTAGGTGGGGGACAGGGATACGAGCAGTACTTC. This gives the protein CASSLGGGQGYEQYF.

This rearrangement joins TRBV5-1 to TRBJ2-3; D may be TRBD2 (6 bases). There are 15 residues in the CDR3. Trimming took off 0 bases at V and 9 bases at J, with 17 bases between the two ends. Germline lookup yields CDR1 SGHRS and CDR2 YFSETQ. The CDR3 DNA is TGCGCCAGCAGCTTGGCCCGGACCGAAGGGAGGACGCAGTATTTT. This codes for CASSLARTEGRTQYF.

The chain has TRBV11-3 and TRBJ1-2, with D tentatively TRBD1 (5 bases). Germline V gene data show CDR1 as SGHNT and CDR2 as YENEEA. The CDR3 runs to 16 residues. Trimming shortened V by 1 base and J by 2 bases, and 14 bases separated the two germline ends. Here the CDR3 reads CASSLAGRGANYGYTF. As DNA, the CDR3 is TGTGCCAGCAGCTTAGCTGGGAGGGGCGCGAACTATGGCTACACCTTC.

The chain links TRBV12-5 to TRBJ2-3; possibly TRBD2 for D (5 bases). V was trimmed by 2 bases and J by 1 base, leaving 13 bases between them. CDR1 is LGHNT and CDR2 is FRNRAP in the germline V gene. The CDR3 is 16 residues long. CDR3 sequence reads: CASGLFLDSGTDTQYF. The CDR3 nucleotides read TGTGCTAGTGGTTTGTTTCTAGATAGCGGCACAGATACGCAGTATTTT.

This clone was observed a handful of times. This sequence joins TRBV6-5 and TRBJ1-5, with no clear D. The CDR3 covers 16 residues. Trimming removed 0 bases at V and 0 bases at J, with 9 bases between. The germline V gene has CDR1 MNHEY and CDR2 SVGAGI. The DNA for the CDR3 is TGTGCCAGCAGTTACTCCTATTTGAGTAGCAATCAGCCCCAGCATTTT. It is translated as CASSYSYLSSNQPQHF.

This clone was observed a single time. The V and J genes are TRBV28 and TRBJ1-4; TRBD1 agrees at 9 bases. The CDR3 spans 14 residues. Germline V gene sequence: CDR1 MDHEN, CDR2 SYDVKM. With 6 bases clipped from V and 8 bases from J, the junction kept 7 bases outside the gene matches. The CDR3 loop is CASRTTGGGEKLFF. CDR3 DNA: TGTGCCAGCAGAACGACAGGGGGTGGGGAAAAACTGTTTTTT.

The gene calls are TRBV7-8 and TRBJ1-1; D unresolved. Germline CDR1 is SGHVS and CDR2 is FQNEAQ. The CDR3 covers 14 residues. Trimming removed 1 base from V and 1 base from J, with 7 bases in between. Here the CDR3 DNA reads TGTGCCAGCAGCTTAGACGGCGGGAACACTGAAGCTTTCTTT. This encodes CASSLDGGNTEAFF.

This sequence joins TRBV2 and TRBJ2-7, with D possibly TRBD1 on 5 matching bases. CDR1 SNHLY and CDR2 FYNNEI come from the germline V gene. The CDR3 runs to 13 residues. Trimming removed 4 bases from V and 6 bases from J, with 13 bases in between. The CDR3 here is CASSASQGTEQYF. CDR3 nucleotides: TGTGCCAGCAGTGCCAGCCAGGGTACCGAGCAGTACTTC.

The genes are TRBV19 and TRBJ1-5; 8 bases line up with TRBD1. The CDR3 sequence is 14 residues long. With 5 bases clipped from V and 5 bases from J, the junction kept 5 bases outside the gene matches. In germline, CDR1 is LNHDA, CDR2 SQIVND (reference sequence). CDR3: CASSAQGGDQPQHF. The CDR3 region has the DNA TGTGCCAGTAGTGCACAGGGGGGGGATCAGCCCCAGCATTTT.

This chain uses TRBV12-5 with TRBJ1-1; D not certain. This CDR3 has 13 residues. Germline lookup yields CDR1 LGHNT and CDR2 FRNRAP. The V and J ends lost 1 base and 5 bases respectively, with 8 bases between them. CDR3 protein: CASGLEGSTEAFF. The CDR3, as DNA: TGTGCTAGTGGTTTGGAAGGGAGTACTGAAGCTTTCTTT.

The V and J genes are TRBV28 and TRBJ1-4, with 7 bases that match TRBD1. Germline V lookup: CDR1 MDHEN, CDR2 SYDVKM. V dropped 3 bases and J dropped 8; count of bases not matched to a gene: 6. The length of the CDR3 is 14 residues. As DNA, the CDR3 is TGTGCCAGCAGTTTTGAGGGGGCGGACGAAAAACTGTTTTTT. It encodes CASSFEGADEKLFF. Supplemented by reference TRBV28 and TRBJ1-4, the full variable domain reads DVKVTQSSRYLVKRTGEKVFLECVQDMDHENMFWYRQDPGLGLRLIYFSYDVKMKEKGDIPEGYSVSREKKERFSLILESASTNQTSMYLCASSFEGADEKLFFGSGTQLSVL.

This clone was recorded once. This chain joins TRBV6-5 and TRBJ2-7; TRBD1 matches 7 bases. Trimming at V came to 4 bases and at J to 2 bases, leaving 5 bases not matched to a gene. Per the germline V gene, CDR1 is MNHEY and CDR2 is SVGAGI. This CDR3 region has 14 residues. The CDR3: CASSSGTATYEQYF. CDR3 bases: TGTGCCAGCAGTTCCGGGACAGCCACCTACGAGCAGTACTTC.

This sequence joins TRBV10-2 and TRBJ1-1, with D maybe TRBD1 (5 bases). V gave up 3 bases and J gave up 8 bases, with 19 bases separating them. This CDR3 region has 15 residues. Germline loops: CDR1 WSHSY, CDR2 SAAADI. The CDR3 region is CASSELGRRGSEAFF. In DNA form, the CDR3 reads TGCGCCAGCAGTGAACTCGGGCGAAGGGGCTCCGAAGCTTTCTTT.

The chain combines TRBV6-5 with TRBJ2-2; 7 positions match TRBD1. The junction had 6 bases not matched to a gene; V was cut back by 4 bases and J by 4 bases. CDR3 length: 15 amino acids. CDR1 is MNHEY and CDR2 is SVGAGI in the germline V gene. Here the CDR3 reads CASSFEGAGTGELFF. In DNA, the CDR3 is TGTGCCAGCAGTTTCGAGGGGGCAGGCACCGGGGAGCTGTTTTTT.

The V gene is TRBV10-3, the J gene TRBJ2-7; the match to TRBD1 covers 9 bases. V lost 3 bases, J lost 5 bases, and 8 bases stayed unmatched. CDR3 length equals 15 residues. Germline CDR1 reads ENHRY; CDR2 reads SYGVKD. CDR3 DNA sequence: TGTGCCATCAGTGAACCAGGACAGGGGTCTCACGAGCAGTACTTC. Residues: CAISEPGQGSHEQYF.

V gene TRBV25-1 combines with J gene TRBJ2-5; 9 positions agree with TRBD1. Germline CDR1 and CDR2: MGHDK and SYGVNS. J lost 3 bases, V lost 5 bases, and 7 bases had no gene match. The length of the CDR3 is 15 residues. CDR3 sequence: CASSPGQGTEETQYF. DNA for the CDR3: TGTGCCAGCAGTCCGGGACAGGGCACGGAAGAGACCCAGTACTTC.

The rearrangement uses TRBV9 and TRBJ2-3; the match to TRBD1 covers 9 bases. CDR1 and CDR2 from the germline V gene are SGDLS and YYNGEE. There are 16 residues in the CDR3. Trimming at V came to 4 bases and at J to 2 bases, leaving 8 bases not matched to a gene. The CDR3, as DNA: TGTGCCAGCAGCTACTCGGGACAGGGTATCACAGATACGCAGTATTTT. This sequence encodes CASSYSGQGITDTQYF.

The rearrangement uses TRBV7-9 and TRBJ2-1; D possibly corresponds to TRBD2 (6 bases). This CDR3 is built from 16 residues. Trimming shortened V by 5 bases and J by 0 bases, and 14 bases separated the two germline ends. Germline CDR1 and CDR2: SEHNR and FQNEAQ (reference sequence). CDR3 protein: CASSAKRRVSYNEQFF. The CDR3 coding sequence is TGTGCCAGCAGCGCGAAACGGAGGGTCTCCTACAATGAGCAGTTCTTC.

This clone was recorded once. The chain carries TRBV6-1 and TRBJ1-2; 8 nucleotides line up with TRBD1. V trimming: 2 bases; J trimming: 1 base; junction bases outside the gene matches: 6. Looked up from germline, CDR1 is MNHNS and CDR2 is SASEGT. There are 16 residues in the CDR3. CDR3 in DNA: TGTGCCAGCAGTGAACCAGGGGGCGCATATAACTATGGCTACACCTTC. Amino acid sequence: CASSEPGGAYNYGYTF.

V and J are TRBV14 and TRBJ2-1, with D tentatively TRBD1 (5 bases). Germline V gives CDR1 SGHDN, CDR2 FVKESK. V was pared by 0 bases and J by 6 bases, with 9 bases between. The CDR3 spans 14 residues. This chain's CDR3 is CASSQERTSNEQFF. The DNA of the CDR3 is TGTGCCAGCAGCCAAGAGAGGACATCCAATGAGCAGTTCTTC.

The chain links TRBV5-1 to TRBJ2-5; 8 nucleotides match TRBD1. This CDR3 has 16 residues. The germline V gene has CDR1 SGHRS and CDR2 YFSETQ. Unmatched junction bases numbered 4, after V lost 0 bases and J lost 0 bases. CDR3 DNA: TGCGCCAGCAGCTTGGGGGGGACAGGTAACCAAGAGACCCAGTACTTC. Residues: CASSLGGTGNQETQYF.

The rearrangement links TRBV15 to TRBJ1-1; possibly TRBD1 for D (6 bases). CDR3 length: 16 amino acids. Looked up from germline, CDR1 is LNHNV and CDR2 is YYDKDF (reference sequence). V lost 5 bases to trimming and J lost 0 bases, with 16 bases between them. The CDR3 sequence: CATSQVRDTLNTEAFF. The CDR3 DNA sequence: TGTGCCACCAGCCAGGTCCGGGACACCTTGAACACTGAAGCTTTCTTT.

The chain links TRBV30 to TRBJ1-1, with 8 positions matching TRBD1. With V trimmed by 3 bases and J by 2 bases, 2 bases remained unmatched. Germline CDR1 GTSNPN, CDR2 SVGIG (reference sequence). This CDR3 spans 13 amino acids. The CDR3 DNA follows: TGTGCCTGGAGGGGACAGGCCAACACTGAAGCTTTCTTT. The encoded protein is CAWRGQANTEAFF.

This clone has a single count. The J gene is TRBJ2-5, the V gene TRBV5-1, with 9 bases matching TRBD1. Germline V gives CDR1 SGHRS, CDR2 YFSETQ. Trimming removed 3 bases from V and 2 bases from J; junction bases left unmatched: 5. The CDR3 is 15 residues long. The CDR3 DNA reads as TGCGCCAGCAGCTCGACCGGGACAGGGCAAGAGACCCAGTACTTC. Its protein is CASSSTGTGQETQYF.